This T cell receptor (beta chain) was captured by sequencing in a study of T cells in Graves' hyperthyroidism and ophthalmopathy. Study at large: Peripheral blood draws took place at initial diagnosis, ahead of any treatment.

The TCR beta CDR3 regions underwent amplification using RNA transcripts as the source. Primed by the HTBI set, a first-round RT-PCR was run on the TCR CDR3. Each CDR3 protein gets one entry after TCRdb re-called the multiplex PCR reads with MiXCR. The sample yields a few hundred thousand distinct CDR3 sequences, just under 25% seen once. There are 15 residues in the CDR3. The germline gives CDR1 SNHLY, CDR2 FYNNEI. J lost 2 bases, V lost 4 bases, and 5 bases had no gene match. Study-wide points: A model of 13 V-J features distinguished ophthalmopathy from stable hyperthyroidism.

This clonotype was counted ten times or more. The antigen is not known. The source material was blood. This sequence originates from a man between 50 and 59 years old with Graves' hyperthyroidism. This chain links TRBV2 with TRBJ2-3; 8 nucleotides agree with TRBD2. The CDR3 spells CASSVVSGDTDTQYF. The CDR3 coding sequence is TGTGCCAGCAGTGTGGTTAGCGGGGACACAGATACGCAGTATTTT.